A single sample is the source of the 21 T cell receptor beta chains below, sequenced in a study of CD8+ T cells in alopecia areata. Reverse transcribed after extraction, RNA yielded cDNA as the sequencing template. Assay used: immunoSEQ multiplex PCR; TCRdb lists only in-frame clones, some missing. The profile shows roughly 200,000 clones, roughly 60% of them singletons. Sequences were derived from CD4+ T cells sorted from blood, sampled at week 0. All receptors come from a human donor with alopecia areata.

The chain recombines TRBV30 with TRBJ2-7, with 8 positions matching TRBD2. V shed 0 bases and J 4 bases; nucleotides not matched to a gene: 11. The germline CDR1 and CDR2 sequences are GTSNPN and SVGIG (reference sequence). The CDR3 runs to 16 residues. CDR3 protein: CAWSVQRGLDMYEQYF. In DNA form, the CDR3 reads TGTGCCTGGAGTGTACAGCGGGGACTAGATATGTACGAGCAGTACTTC.

The chain is built from TRBV29-1 and TRBJ2-7; TRBD1 aligns across 8 bases. V trimming: 6 bases; J trimming: 1 base; junction bases outside the gene matches: 8. Germline V gives CDR1 SQVTM, CDR2 ANQGSEA. CDR3 length: 14 amino acids. DNA of the CDR3: TGCAGCGTAGTGGGACAGGAAAATTCCTACGAGCAGTACTTC. Protein sequence: CSVVGQENSYEQYF.

This clone appeared many times. V gene TRBV25-1 combines with J gene TRBJ2-1; D is uncertain. The CDR3 is 14 residues long. The ends were cut back, 3 bases at V and 4 bases at J, with 10 bases in the middle. CDR1 is MGHDK, CDR2 SYGVNS, per germline. The CDR3 reads CASSDVEPYNEQFF. Written as DNA, the CDR3 is TGTGCCAGCAGTGATGTTGAGCCTTACAATGAGCAGTTCTTC.

The chain combines TRBV7-2 with TRBJ2-7, with TRBD2 identical over 7 bases. The CDR3 is 15 residues long. The junction had 7 bases not matched to a gene; V was cut back by 4 bases and J by 1 base. Germline loops: CDR1 SGHTA, CDR2 FQGNSA. The CDR3 DNA sequence: TGTGCCAGCAGCTCAGCGGGGATGGCATCCTACGAGCAGTACTTC. It specifies CASSSAGMASYEQYF. Supplemented by reference TRBV7-2 and TRBJ2-7, the full variable domain reads GAGVSQSPSNKVTEKGKDVELRCDPISGHTALYWYRQSLGQGLEFLIYFQGNSAPDKSGLPSDRFSAERTGGSVSTLTIQRTQQEDSAVYLCASSSAGMASYEQYFGPGTRLTVT.

Comment on this clone: Other DNA sequences in this sample translate to the same CDR3. This rearrangement joins TRBV30 to TRBJ2-3; TRBD1 might be the D (5 bases). The CDR3 has 12 amino acids. Germline V gene lookup returns CDR1 GTSNPN and CDR2 SVGIG (reference sequence). The V gene lost 3 bases and the J gene lost 1 base, with 5 bases spanning the gap. CDR3 amino acids: CAWSRGTDTQYF. The CDR3 DNA follows: TGTGCCTGGAGCAGGGGCACAGATACGCAGTATTTT.

The sample holds a few counts of this clone. The V and J genes are TRBV5-6 and TRBJ1-2, with D perhaps matching TRBD1 (5 bases). The CDR3 is 13 amino acids. Germline assignment: CDR1 SGHDT and CDR2 YYEEEE. V dropped 2 bases and J dropped 5 bases, with 10 bases sitting between them. CDR3 loop: CASSFGTEYGYTF. CDR3 nucleotide sequence: TGTGCCAGCAGCTTCGGGACGGAATATGGCTACACCTTC. Full variable domain (outside the CDR3, taken from reference TRBV5-6 and TRBJ1-2): DAGVTQSPTHLIKTRGQQVTLRCSPKSGHDTVSWYQQALGQGPQFIFQYYEEEERQRGNFPDRFSGHQFPNYSSELNVNALLLGDSALYLCASSFGTEYGYTFGSGTRLTVV.

The chain carries TRBV6-5 and TRBJ2-5; D possibly corresponds to TRBD1 (5 bases). In germline, CDR1 is MNHEY, CDR2 SVGAGI. The CDR3 consists of 15 residues. Between the trimmed V and J ends, which lost 6 bases and 2 bases, there was a span of 16 bases. The CDR3 region is CASRNPQGLQETQYF. CDR3 nucleotide sequence: TGTGCCAGCAGGAACCCTCAGGGTCTACAAGAGACCCAGTACTTC.

The chain employs TRBV7-9 and TRBJ1-1; D is perhaps TRBD1 (5 bases). CDR1 and CDR2 from the germline V gene are SEHNR and FQNEAQ (reference sequence). Trimming took off 3 bases at V and 2 bases at J, with 10 bases between the two ends. CDR3 length: 14 residues. The DNA for the CDR3 is TGTGCCAGCAGCTTGACAGCAAGTAACACTGAAGCTTTCTTT. Translation: CASSLTASNTEAFF.

The rearrangement joins TRBV30 to TRBJ1-1; D not resolved. With 0 bases removed from V and 6 bases from J, the gap between germline ends came to 8 bases. The germline V gene has CDR1 GTSNPN and CDR2 SVGIG (reference sequence). The CDR3 totals 12 residues. The CDR3 loop is CAWSVSFPEAFF. The CDR3 nucleotides read TGTGCCTGGAGTGTTTCTTTCCCTGAAGCTTTCTTT.

V is TRBV5-1 and J is TRBJ2-6; the D gene is possibly TRBD2 (6 bases). CDR3 length: 18 amino acids. Looked up from germline, CDR1 is SGHRS and CDR2 is YFSETQ. Trimming took 5 bases from V and 1 from J, leaving 19 bases between them. Written as DNA, the CDR3 is TGCGCCAGCAGTAGAATGGAGGGACCCCAATCTGGGGCCAACGTCCTGACTTTC. The encoded protein is CASSRMEGPQSGANVLTF.

The chain couples TRBV14 to TRBJ1-1; D remains unclear. Per germline, CDR1 SGHDN and CDR2 FVKESK. Trimming stripped 4 bases from V and 2 bases from J, with 14 bases between. This CDR3 spans 15 amino acids. This chain's CDR3 is CASSPIGRINTEAFF. In DNA form, the CDR3 reads TGTGCCAGCAGCCCGATCGGCAGGATCAACACTGAAGCTTTCTTT.

This clone has only a few counts. This chain links TRBV29-1 with TRBJ2-5; D remains ambiguous. Trimming stripped 0 bases from V and 4 bases from J, with 6 bases between. CDR1 and CDR2 (germline): SQVTM, ANQGSEA. This CDR3 comprises 12 residues. The CDR3, as DNA: TGCAGCGTTGAAGATTTAGGAGAGACCCAGTACTTC. Translated: CSVEDLGETQYF.

This clone was detected a few times. The chain couples TRBV4-3 to TRBJ2-3; 8 bases are shared with TRBD2. Trimming took 3 bases from V and 1 from J; bases not matched to a gene: 3. Germline assignment: CDR1 LGHNA and CDR2 YSLEER. The CDR3 has 15 amino acids. The CDR3 bases are TGCGCCAGCAGCCAGAATAGCGGGGGCACAGATACGCAGTATTTT. This codes for CASSQNSGGTDTQYF.

V gene TRBV27 combines with J gene TRBJ1-5; D may be TRBD1 (5 bases). The germline gives CDR1 MNHEY, CDR2 SMNVEV (reference sequence). CDR3 size: 14 residues. V was cut by 0 bases and J by 7 bases, with 10 bases left in between. CDR3 in DNA: TGTGCCAGCAGTTTATCCCAGGGATACCAGCCCCAGCATTTT. Residues: CASSLSQGYQPQHF.

The chain joins TRBV2 to TRBJ2-2; 7 bases match TRBD1. Looked up from germline, CDR1 is SNHLY and CDR2 is FYNNEI. After removal of 11 bases from V and 1 base from J, the junction contained 7 bases not matched to a gene. The CDR3 is 14 amino acids. The CDR3 DNA reads as TGTGCCTCGGCCGGGACAGTGAACACCGGGGAGCTGTTTTTT. The encoded protein is CASAGTVNTGELFF.

Written as DNA, the CDR3 is TGTGCCAGCAGCGACGGGGCGCTCAATCAGCCCCAGCATTTT. Translating gives CASSDGALNQPQHF. V usage is TRBV6-5 and J usage is TRBJ1-5; D is perhaps TRBD1 (5 bases). V was trimmed by 6 bases and J by 3 bases, leaving 12 bases between them. The CDR3 runs 14 residues. The germline gives CDR1 MNHEY, CDR2 SVGAGI.

V and J are TRBV20-1 and TRBJ2-7; D is unclear. The germline CDR1 and CDR2 sequences are DFQATT and SNEGSKA (reference sequence). V was trimmed by 0 bases and J by 6 bases, leaving 6 bases between them. The CDR3 has 11 amino acids. For the CDR3, the DNA is TGCAGTGCTAGAGATCTATCCGAGCAGTACTTC. As protein: CSARDLSEQYF.

The V and J genes are TRBV7-8 and TRBJ1-2; tentative D call: TRBD1 (5 bases). Germline V lookup: CDR1 SGHVS, CDR2 FQNEAQ. CDR3 length equals 12 residues. Trimming removed 0 bases from V and 6 bases from J, with 5 bases in between. CDR3 sequence: CASSLARDGYTF. The CDR3 region has the DNA TGTGCCAGCAGCTTAGCCAGGGATGGCTACACCTTC. The entire variable domain, with the rest obtained from reference TRBV7-8 and TRBJ1-2, is as follows: GAGVSQSPRYKVAKRGQDVALRCDPISGHVSLFWYQQALGQGPEFLTYFQNEAQLDKSGLPSDRFFAERPEGSVSTLKIQRTQQEDSAVYLCASSLARDGYTFGSGTRLTVV.

This clone was picked up a small number of times. The CDR3 nucleotides are TGTGCCAGCAGCCCTGGACAGGGAAGCAATCAGCCCCAGCATTTT. It yields the protein CASSPGQGSNQPQHF. The gene calls are TRBV9 and TRBJ1-5; 8 bases fit TRBD1. Germline V gene lookup returns CDR1 SGDLS and CDR2 YYNGEE. The CDR3 runs 15 residues. The J segment lost 1 base and the V segment lost 4 bases, leaving 4 bases of the junction unmatched.

V gene TRBV23-1 combines with J gene TRBJ1-4, with unresolved D. TRBV23-1 is reported as an ORF; its role is uncertain. CDR3 length equals 14 residues. The ends were cut back, 0 bases at V and 7 bases at J, with 9 bases in the middle. Written as DNA, the CDR3 is TGCGCCAGCAGTCAATCCGCAGGAACTGAAAAACTGTTTTTT. Its translation is CASSQSAGTEKLFF.

The rearrangement uses TRBV5-6 and TRBJ2-5; D possibly corresponds to TRBD2 (6 bases). Germline CDR1 SGHDT, CDR2 YYEEEE. Trimming stripped 4 bases from V and 4 bases from J, with 17 bases between. CDR3 length: 15 amino acids. CDR3 sequence: CASSPKVTTRETQYF. DNA for the CDR3: TGTGCCAGCAGCCCGAAGGTCACGACTAGAGAGACCCAGTACTTC.